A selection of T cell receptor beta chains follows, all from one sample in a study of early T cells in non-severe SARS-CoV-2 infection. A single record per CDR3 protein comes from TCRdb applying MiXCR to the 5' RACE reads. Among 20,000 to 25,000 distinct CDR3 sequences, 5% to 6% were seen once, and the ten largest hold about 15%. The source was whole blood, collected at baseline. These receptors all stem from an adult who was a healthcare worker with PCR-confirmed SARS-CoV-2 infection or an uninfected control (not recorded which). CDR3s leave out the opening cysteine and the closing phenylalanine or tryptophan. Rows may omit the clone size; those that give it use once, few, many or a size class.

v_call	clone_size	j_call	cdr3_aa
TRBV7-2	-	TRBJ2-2	ASSTDPTGELF
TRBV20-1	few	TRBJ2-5	SGLGGQSHQETQY
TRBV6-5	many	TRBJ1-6	ASSYSRQNDSPLH
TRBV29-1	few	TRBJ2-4	SVWTGKNIQY
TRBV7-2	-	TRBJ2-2	ASSFKGTGELF
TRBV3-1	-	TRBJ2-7	ASSQDFGGSSYEQY
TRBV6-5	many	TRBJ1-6	ASSPDTPGTPLH
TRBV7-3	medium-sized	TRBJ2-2	ASSLTSTGELF
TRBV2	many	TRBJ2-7	ASSDGAAYEQY
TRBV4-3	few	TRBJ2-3	ASSQDLDRGTDTQY
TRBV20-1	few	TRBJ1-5	SARAGTGKASQPQH
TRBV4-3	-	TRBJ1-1	ASSQEGGTEAF
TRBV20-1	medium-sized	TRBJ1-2	SARERTNYGYT
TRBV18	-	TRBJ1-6	ASSPYQGNNNSPLH
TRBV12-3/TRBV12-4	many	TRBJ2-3	ASTFFMDRGTDTQY
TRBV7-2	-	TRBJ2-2	ASSLGAGTGELF
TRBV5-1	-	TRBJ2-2	ASSPEGGELF
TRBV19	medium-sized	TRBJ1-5	ASRVDRSRNQPQH
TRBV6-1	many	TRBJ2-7	ASSPRGHSYEQY
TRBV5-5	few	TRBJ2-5	ASSFRRGSETQY
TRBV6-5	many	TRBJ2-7	ASSYRETYEQY
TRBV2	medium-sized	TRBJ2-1	ASSEWDRDNEQF
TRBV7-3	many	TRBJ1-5	ASSPGVGQPQH
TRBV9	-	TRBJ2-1	ASSVGAGGLEQF
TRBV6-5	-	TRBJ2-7	ASSDVDGYEQY
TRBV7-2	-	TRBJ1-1	ASSLGARGADEAF
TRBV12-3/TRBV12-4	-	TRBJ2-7	ASSLFMGVEY
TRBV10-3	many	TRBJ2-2	AIRGVPANTGELF
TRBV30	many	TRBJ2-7	AWSRFGRQTYEQY
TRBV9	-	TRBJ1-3	ASGTGTSGNTIY
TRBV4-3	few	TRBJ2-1	ASSRQTGDEQF
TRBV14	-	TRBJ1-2	ASSTDGYGYT
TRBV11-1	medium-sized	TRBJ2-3	ASSQRDSTDTQY
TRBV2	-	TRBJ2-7	ASRVRDRAHEQY
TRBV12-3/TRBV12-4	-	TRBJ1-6	ASSSTGAGSPLH
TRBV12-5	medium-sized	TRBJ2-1	ASGTDSSYNEQF
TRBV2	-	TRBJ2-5	ASSRGEETQY
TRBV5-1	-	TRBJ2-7	ASSLVQVTYEQY
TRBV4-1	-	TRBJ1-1	ASSQTGGRMNTEAF
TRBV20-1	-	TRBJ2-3	SARPGTSGGDTQY
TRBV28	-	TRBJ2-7	ASSLRYEQY
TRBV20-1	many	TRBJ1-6	SARGDRLYSPLH
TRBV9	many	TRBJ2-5	ASSVGTGTQETQY
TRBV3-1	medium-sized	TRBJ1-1	ASSGGTGTKNTEAF
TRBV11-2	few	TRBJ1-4	ASSSTGEGEKLF